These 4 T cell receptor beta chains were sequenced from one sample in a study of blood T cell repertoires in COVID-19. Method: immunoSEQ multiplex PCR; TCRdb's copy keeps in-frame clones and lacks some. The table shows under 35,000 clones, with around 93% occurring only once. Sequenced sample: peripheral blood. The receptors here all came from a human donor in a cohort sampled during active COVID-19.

DNA of the CDR3: TGTGCCAGCTCCCAAAGTAGCGGGGGGGCCTGGAATGAGCAGTTCTTC. Its translation: CASSQSSGGAWNEQFF. This chain uses TRBV7-9 with TRBJ2-1, with 11 bases identical to TRBD2. This CDR3 region has 16 residues. Germline V gene lookup returns CDR1 SEHNR and CDR2 FQNEAQ (reference sequence). With V trimmed by 8 bases and J by 7 bases, 13 bases remained unmatched.

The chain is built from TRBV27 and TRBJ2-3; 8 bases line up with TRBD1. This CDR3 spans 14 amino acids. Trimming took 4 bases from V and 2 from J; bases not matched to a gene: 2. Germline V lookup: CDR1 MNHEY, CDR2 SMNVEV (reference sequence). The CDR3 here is CASSWTGITDTQYF. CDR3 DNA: TGTGCCAGCAGTTGGACAGGGATCACAGATACGCAGTATTTT.

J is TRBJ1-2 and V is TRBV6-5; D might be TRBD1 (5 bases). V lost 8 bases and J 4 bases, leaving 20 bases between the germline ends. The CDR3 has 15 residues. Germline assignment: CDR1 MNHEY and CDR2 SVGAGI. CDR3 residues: CASGVRQSGGYGYTF. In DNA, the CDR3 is TGTGCCAGCGGGGTTAGACAGTCTGGCGGCTATGGCTACACCTTC.

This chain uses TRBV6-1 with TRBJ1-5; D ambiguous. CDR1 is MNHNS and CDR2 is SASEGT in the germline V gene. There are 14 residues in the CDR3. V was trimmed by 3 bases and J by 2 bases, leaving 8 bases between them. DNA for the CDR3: TGTGCCAGCAGTGATACCGGGGGCAATCAGCCCCAGCATTTT. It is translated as CASSDTGGNQPQHF.